This T cell receptor beta chain derives from a study of blood T cells in healthy people across ages (dated by TCRdb to about 2015). In terms of the full investigation: Template switching captured roughly one uniquely barcoded TCR beta cDNA molecule per two T cells in model experiments. The study analyzed two additional independent replicas of 1 million unique cDNA reads from the same blood draw for two donors, one aged 18 to 30 and one aged 80 or older. The study measured age-related changes in TCR beta repertoire diversity using deep sequencing normalized with unique cDNA molecular identifiers. The donors were split into four age groups: young (average 16 years), middle-aged (39), aged (over 55) and long-lived (more than 80). Donors of different ages were randomly distributed across sequencing lanes to avoid experimental bias.

Donors were about 36 systemically healthy Caucasian individuals from Russia aged roughly 6 to 95 years. Each donor gave 8 to 10 milliliters of peripheral blood, drawn into EDTA-treated Vacutainer tubes. Ficoll-Paque density-gradient centrifugation was used to isolate PBMCs, with at least 7 million per sample. Total RNA was extracted from PBMCs with Trizol reagent, with at least 5 micrograms obtained per sample. Naive CD45RAhigh/CD27high T cell percentages were measured by flow cytometry on a PBMC aliquot from every donor. Results and caveats for the whole study, not just this receptor: Compared with the aged group, more naive CD4+ T cells, fewer expanded clones and increased TCR diversity were shown by the long-lived group, suggesting age selection. The CMV infection status of donors was not known, potentially confounding age-related changes in expanded clonotypes. Estimates of total diversity based on one million sequenced T cells were regarded as lower bounds and as underestimates. Because profiling used bulk unsorted PBMCs, naive and antigen-experienced compartments could not be compared conclusively. Observed TCR beta diversity correlated strongly with the percentage of naive T cells measured by flow cytometry. As age increased, observed TCR beta diversity per million T cells dropped in a roughly linear way, and a significant reduction was already evident by age roughly 36.

The CDR3, from cysteine to phenylalanine, totals 14 residues. Only CDR3 DNA is held: 42 bases, read in frame from base 1. V loses 0 bases of germline sequence and J loses 6 bases, and the interval between the two ends is 11 bases. Looking up the germline V gene yields CDR1 MNHEY and CDR2 SVGAGI. A word on this clonotype: What this receptor recognizes is not known. No base quality information exists; no much larger clone differs at one position.

Receptor amplification or capture employed 5' RACE. The reads were generated on an Illumina HiSeq 2500. The second PCR ran for roughly 7 to 11 cycles and used a J-beta primer mix along with a sample-barcoded 5' primer. Each TCR beta cDNA molecule received a unique molecular identifier from a template-switch 5' adaptor carrying 12 random nucleotides. Each sample yielded at least 2.5 million CDR3-containing paired-end reads. First-strand cDNA was synthesized from all RNA with the Mint cDNA synthesis kit, primed by a TRBC-specific oligonucleotide. After uracil-DNA glycosylase treatment, a first 18-cycle PCR used universal primers M1SS and BC2_uni_R on all cDNA. The original pipeline was this. For normalization, 1 million high-quality reads, each with a distinct molecular identifier, were randomly selected from each sample. Instead of being binned into consensus sequences, reads with shared molecular identifiers were discarded. MiTCR, set to a Q25 quality threshold and the strictest error-elimination algorithm, was used for CDR3 identification, clonotype clustering and error correction. A nonparametric unseen species model with Euler transformation was used to estimate a lower bound on total TCR beta diversity. TCRdb cleaned the public reads at Q25 with fastp, built clones with MiXCR and kept in-frame beta chains. For every CDR3 protein sequence, its rows merge into one entry that carries the most common genes and DNA. TCRdb, rather than the study authors, made the V and J calls. This sample holds more than 1.4 million distinct CDR3 sequences; about 40% were observed only once. Together, the top ten hold 7.9% of the sample.

This receptor was obtained from a woman younger than 35 in good health. Sequencing was carried out using blood. The chain is made from TRBV6-5 and TRBJ1-1, and possibly TRBD1, on 5 matching bases. The nucleotide sequence reads TGTGCCAGCAGTTACTCGATGGGGACTCCTGAAGCTTTCTTT. Translation gives CASSYSMGTPEAFF.